The source of this T cell receptor (beta chain) is a study of cytomegalovirus exposure and HLA in healthy donors. Study-wide findings and caveats: A later analysis linked a missense DCLRE1C variant to TCR beta V- and J-gene trimming. Upon later analysis, HLA-associated TCR beta chains proved more clonally expanded than other, equally common chains.

The PCR contained 60 Vbeta and 13 Jbeta primers. Profiled with immunoSEQ multiplex PCR; TCRdb holds only in-frame clones, not every one. The sample has more than 75,000 clones, around 79% seen once. This clone was detected only once. Its antigen is unidentified. Trimming pared 1 base from V and 5 bases from J, leaving 14 bases between. Germline values: CDR1 SGHDN, CDR2 FVKESK. CDR3 length equals 15 residues. Material: PBMCs. The source of this sequence is a woman aged 40 to 49 in good health and CMV-seropositive. J is TRBJ1-2 and V is TRBV14, with D tentatively TRBD1 (5 bases). DNA for the CDR3: TGTGCCAGCAGCCAAGGCGCGGGGGGTCTATATGGCTACACCTTC. It translates to CASSQGAGGLYGYTF.